Below are 22 T cell receptor beta chains sequenced from a single sample in a study of control samples from healthy donors and cancer patients. Assay: immunoSEQ multiplex PCR; the TCRdb copy retains only in-frame clones and omits some. The sample holds about 180,000 clones, approximately 92% seen once. Sequenced sample: blood. The receptor source for this set is a man aged 25-45 years in good health.

The J gene is TRBJ2-5, the V gene TRBV6-5; 8 bases line up with TRBD1. V lost 8 bases and J lost 5; bases outside the gene matches: 4. CDR3 length equals 12 residues. Germline loops: CDR1 MNHEY, CDR2 SVGAGI. CDR3 in amino acids: CASLQGVETQYF. The CDR3, as DNA: TGTGCCAGCCTACAGGGGGTGGAGACCCAGTACTTC.

This clone has just a few counts. The chain links TRBV30 to TRBJ1-2, with D uncertain. V was cut by 3 bases and J by 8 bases, with 16 bases left in between. This CDR3 spans 13 amino acids. Germline V gene data show CDR1 as GTSNPN and CDR2 as SVGIG (reference sequence). CDR3 DNA sequence: TGTGCCTGGAGCTGGGGTGCGCCCGGGGGCTACACCTTC. It translates to CAWSWGAPGGYTF. The full variable domain, completed using reference TRBV30 and TRBJ1-2, is SQTIHQWPATLVQPVGSPLSLECTVEGTSNPNLYWYRQAAGRGLQLLFYSVGIGQISSEVPQNLSASRPQDRQFILSSKKLLLSDSGFYLCAWSWGAPGGYTFGSGTRLTVV.

The chain joins TRBV6-2 or TRBV6-3 to TRBJ2-1, with 10 bases that match TRBD1. This CDR3 is built from 15 residues. J was trimmed by 4 bases and V by 2 bases; bases with no gene match: 2. CDR1 and CDR2 (germline): MNHEY, SVGEGT. CDR3 coding DNA: TGTGCCAGCAGTTACGGGACAGGGGTATACAATGAGCAGTTCTTC. This encodes CASSYGTGVYNEQFF.

This chain joins TRBV12-3 or TRBV12-4 and TRBJ1-1; no reliable D call. The CDR3 extends over 13 amino acids. V was pared by 2 bases and J by 1 base, with 5 bases between. This chain's CDR3 is CASSLKGNTEAFF. CDR3 in DNA: TGTGCCAGCAGTTTAAAAGGGAACACTGAAGCTTTCTTT.

J is TRBJ1-5 and V is TRBV6-6, with TRBD1 as a possible D gene (5 bases). Per the germline V gene, CDR1 is MNHNY and CDR2 is SVGAGI (reference sequence). This CDR3 region has 14 residues. The V end lost 5 bases, the J end lost 2 bases, and 10 bases lay between the germline ends. The CDR3: CASSGAGGNQPQHF. CDR3 nucleotides: TGTGCCAGCAGTGGGGCTGGGGGCAATCAGCCCCAGCATTTT.

The chain carries TRBV5-1 and TRBJ2-3; a possible D gene is TRBD2 (5 bases). CDR1 is SGHRS, CDR2 YFSETQ, per germline. This CDR3 is built from 17 residues. Deletions cut 1 base from V and 0 bases from J, with 15 bases between. CDR3 DNA: TGCGCCAGCAGCTTGAGGCGGACTCCGATCAGCACAGATACGCAGTATTTT. Translated: CASSLRRTPISTDTQYF.

The V and J genes are TRBV13 and TRBJ2-7; 11 bases line up with TRBD2. J gave up 5 bases and V 5 bases, and 8 bases lay outside the gene matches. The CDR3 has 15 amino acids. Per the germline V gene, CDR1 is PRHDT and CDR2 is FYEKMQ (reference sequence). DNA for the CDR3: TGTGCCAGCAGCGGTCTAGCGGGGGGCCACGACGAGCAGTACTTC. This translates into CASSGLAGGHDEQYF.

The V and J genes are TRBV3-1 (or the pseudogene TRBV3-2) and TRBJ1-2; D gene uncertain. The CDR3 is made up of 13 amino acids. In germline, CDR1 is LGHDT, CDR2 YNNKEL (reference sequence). With 0 bases removed from V and 8 bases from J, the gap between germline ends came to 10 bases. Here the CDR3 reads CASSQERVKGYTF. DNA for the CDR3: TGTGCCAGCAGCCAAGAGAGGGTAAAGGGCTACACCTTC.

The chain employs TRBV4-3 and TRBJ2-1; the D gene is possibly TRBD2 (5 bases). Trimming removed 4 bases from V and 5 bases from J, with 12 bases in between. The CDR3 has 14 amino acids. From germline, CDR1 is LGHNA and CDR2 YSLEER. This CDR3 reads CASSPITGDNEQFF. DNA for the CDR3: TGCGCCAGCAGCCCAATAACCGGGGACAATGAGCAGTTCTTC.

As for this clone: The same CDR3 also results from other DNA sequences found in this sample. The rearrangement links TRBV6-4 to TRBJ2-1, with D unresolved. The CDR3 has 13 residues. Germline V gives CDR1 MRHNA, CDR2 SNTAGT. V was pared by 0 bases and J by 5 bases, with 5 bases between. This chain's CDR3 is CASSDSTNNEQFF. The CDR3 nucleotides read TGTGCCAGCAGTGACTCGACAAACAATGAGCAGTTCTTC.

The sample holds one count of this clone. The V gene is TRBV5-1, the J gene TRBJ2-3; TRBD1 is a possible D gene (5 bases). CDR1 and CDR2 (germline): SGHRS, YFSETQ. Trimming cost V 2 bases and J 2 bases, with 9 bases left between them. The CDR3 totals 14 residues. Here the CDR3 reads CASSLRQTTDTQYF. The CDR3 nucleotides are TGCGCCAGCAGCTTAAGACAGACCACAGATACGCAGTATTTT. Based on the CDR3 plus reference TRBV5-1 and TRBJ2-3, the full variable domain is KAGVTQTPRYLIKTRGQQVTLSCSPISGHRSVSWYQQTPGQGLQFLFEYFSETQRNKGNFPGRFSGRQFSNSRSEMNVSTLELGDSALYLCASSLRQTTDTQYFGPGTRLTVL.

The J gene is TRBJ1-5, the V gene TRBV15, with 7 bases fitting TRBD1. Trimming removed 3 bases from V and 5 bases from J; junction bases left unmatched: 10. Germline-derived CDR1 and CDR2 are LNHNV and YYDKDF (reference sequence). This CDR3 is 16 amino acids long. CDR3 nucleotides: TGTGCCACCAGCAGGGCGACAGGGAGGAGGGATCAGCCCCAGCATTTT. Protein sequence: CATSRATGRRDQPQHF.

The chain joins TRBV28 to TRBJ2-3; 7 bases align to TRBD2. V trimming: 6 bases; J trimming: 0 bases; junction bases outside the gene matches: 9. The germline gives CDR1 MDHEN, CDR2 SYDVKM. The CDR3 consists of 16 residues. The CDR3 loop is CASRVSSGPSTDTQYF. The CDR3 bases are TGTGCCAGCAGGGTGAGTAGCGGGCCGAGCACAGATACGCAGTATTTT.

V and J are TRBV5-1 and TRBJ1-6; D not certain. The CDR3 has 13 residues. CDR1 and CDR2 (germline): SGHRS, YFSETQ. V was pared by 4 bases and J by 5 bases, with 7 bases between. The CDR3 DNA sequence: TGCGCCAGCAGCACCGGAAATAATTCACCCCTCCACTTT. Translating it yields CASSTGNNSPLHF.

This clone was counted a single time. The V gene is TRBV5-6, the J gene TRBJ1-1; D remains unclear. V gave up 4 bases and J gave up 1 base, with 14 bases separating them. The CDR3 loop spans 15 amino acids. Germline V gene sequence: CDR1 SGHDT, CDR2 YYEEEE. CDR3 DNA sequence: TGTGCCAGCAGCCCCGAACATTGGACGAACACTGAAGCTTTCTTT. Translating it yields CASSPEHWTNTEAFF.

J is TRBJ2-7 and V is TRBV5-6, with a tentative D call TRBD2 (6 bases). This CDR3 spans 15 amino acids. The V gene's germline CDR1 is SGHDT and CDR2 YYEEEE. V was clipped by 0 bases and J by 2 bases, with 12 bases between them. CDR3 sequence (DNA): TGTGCCAGCAGCTTGGCCAGCGGGCTGACCTACGAGCAGTACTTC. Translating gives CASSLASGLTYEQYF. The full variable domain, in which reference TRBV5-6 and TRBJ2-7 provide the parts outside the CDR3, is DAGVTQSPTHLIKTRGQQVTLRCSPKSGHDTVSWYQQALGQGPQFIFQYYEEEERQRGNFPDRFSGHQFPNYSSELNVNALLLGDSALYLCASSLASGLTYEQYFGPGTRLTVT.

This chain joins TRBV20-1 and TRBJ2-5; D gene uncertain. This CDR3 has 10 residues. The V end was cut by 6 bases, the J end by 2 bases, with 4 bases between. CDR1 is DFQATT and CDR2 is SNEGSKA in the germline V gene (reference sequence). CDR3 sequence: CSATQETQYF. CDR3 bases: TGCAGTGCGACGCAAGAGACCCAGTACTTC.

The chain is built from TRBV5-4 and TRBJ2-1; D remains ambiguous. Deletions cut 2 bases from V and 3 bases from J, with 6 bases between. Germline assignment: CDR1 SGHNT and CDR2 YYREEE (reference sequence). There are 13 residues in the CDR3. The CDR3 is CASSFTNYNEQFF. CDR3 DNA: TGTGCCAGCAGCTTTACCAACTACAATGAGCAGTTCTTC.

The chain is built from TRBV6-5 and TRBJ2-3; the D gene is possibly TRBD2 (6 bases). The CDR3 covers 14 residues. V dropped 7 bases and J dropped 0 bases, with 11 bases sitting between them. Looked up from germline, CDR1 is MNHEY and CDR2 is SVGAGI. The CDR3 sequence is CASKAGKSTDTQYF. CDR3 in DNA: TGTGCCAGCAAGGCGGGAAAAAGCACAGATACGCAGTATTTT.

This chain links TRBV30 with TRBJ1-1, with D possibly being TRBD1 (5 bases). The germline gives CDR1 GTSNPN, CDR2 SVGIG (reference sequence). This CDR3 is 13 amino acids long. The V gene lost 5 bases and the J gene lost 0 bases, with 10 bases spanning the gap. The CDR3 bases are TGTGCCTGGTGCAGGGACCTGAACACTGAAGCTTTCTTT. Amino acids: CAWCRDLNTEAFF.

V usage is TRBV28 and J usage is TRBJ1-1; 7 bases match TRBD1. With V trimmed by 6 bases and J by 4 bases, 8 bases remained unmatched. Per the germline V gene, CDR1 is MDHEN and CDR2 is SYDVKM. This CDR3 has 14 residues. This CDR3 is CASRPPQGTTEAFF. Here the CDR3 DNA reads TGTGCCAGCAGGCCCCCACAGGGGACCACTGAAGCTTTCTTT.

This chain uses TRBV5-1 with TRBJ1-1; unclear D gene. The CDR3 is 15 residues long. Trimming shortened V by 0 bases and J by 1 base, and 10 bases separated the two germline ends. CDR1 and CDR2 from the germline V gene are SGHRS and YFSETQ. The CDR3 nucleotides are TGCGCCAGCAGCTTGGAAACGCCTCAGAACACTGAAGCTTTCTTT. This encodes CASSLETPQNTEAFF.